Listed below are T cell receptor beta chains from one sample, sequenced in a study of cytomegalovirus exposure and HLA in healthy donors. TCRdb's table, derived via immunoSEQ multiplex PCR, lists solely in-frame clones and lacks some. The sample includes 180,000 or so clones, about 81% of them seen just once. Material: PBMCs. Every receptor here comes from a woman aged 50 to 60 in good health and CMV-seropositive. CDR3s include the opening cysteine and the closing phenylalanine or tryptophan. D genes are given only for firm matches. Rows give clone size only sometimes, using once, few, many, or a class for an expanded clone.

V gene,J gene,clone size,D gene,CDR3 protein,CDR3 DNA
TRBV10-1,TRBJ2-5,-,-,CASSEQGAETQYF,TGCGCCAGCAGTGAACAGGGCGCGGAGACCCAGTACTTC
TRBV11-2,TRBJ2-7,-,-,CASSEEVVMEQYF,TGTGCCAGCAGCGAGGAGGTCGTTATGGAGCAGTACTTC
TRBV5-5,TRBJ2-4,-,TRBD1,CASRSGTENIQYF,TGTGCCAGCAGATCCGGGACAGAAAACATTCAGTACTTC
TRBV9,TRBJ2-7,-,-,CASSVGLLGEGYEQYF,TGTGCCAGCAGCGTAGGTCTCCTCGGAGAGGGCTACGAGCAGTACTTC
TRBV28,TRBJ2-2,-,TRBD1,CASSWGQGWVFF,TGTGCCAGCAGTTGGGGACAGGGGTGGGTGTTTTTT
TRBV18,TRBJ2-3,-,-,CASSPRADTQYF,TGTGCCAGCTCACCGAGGGCAGATACGCAGTATTTT
TRBV27,TRBJ2-7,-,-,CASRVPGYPYEQYF,TGTGCCAGCAGGGTCCCAGGGTATCCCTACGAGCAGTACTTC
TRBV29-1,TRBJ2-5,-,TRBD2,CSTSRTSGQETQYF,TGCAGCACATCCAGGACTAGCGGCCAAGAGACCCAGTACTTC
TRBV5-1,TRBJ2-7,-,TRBD2,CASTPGTSGSYEQYF,TGCGCCAGCACCCCCGGGACTAGCGGGAGTTACGAGCAGTACTTC
TRBV9,TRBJ2-2,-,TRBD1,CASNGQGLNTGELFF,TGTGCCAGCAACGGACAGGGACTTAACACCGGGGAGCTGTTTTTT
TRBV15,TRBJ2-2,-,TRBD2,CATSRDRLAGINTGELFF,TGTGCCACCAGCAGAGATCGGCTAGCGGGAATAAACACCGGGGAGCTGTTTTTT
TRBV27,TRBJ1-2,-,-,CASRPAQMAYGYTF,TGTGCCAGCAGACCGGCACAGATGGCCTATGGCTACACCTTC
TRBV20-1,TRBJ1-1,few,-,CIGLHSTEAFF,TGCATCGGCCTCCACAGTACTGAAGCTTTCTTT
TRBV28,TRBJ2-1,-,TRBD1,CASRSSGTGEFF,TGTGCCAGCAGGAGTTCCGGGACAGGGGAATTCTTC
TRBV7-9,TRBJ1-1,-,-,CASSLFRVAEAFF,TGTGCCAGCAGCTTATTCAGGGTCGCTGAAGCTTTCTTT
TRBV4-1,TRBJ1-4,few,-,CASSVYREATNEKLFF,TGCGCCAGCAGCGTTTACAGGGAAGCAACTAATGAAAAACTGTTTTTT
TRBV7-9,TRBJ2-5,-,-,CASSFSGNAYQETQYF,TGTGCCAGCAGCTTTTCGGGGAACGCGTACCAAGAGACCCAGTACTTC
TRBV27,TRBJ1-1,-,-,CASSYSRGSDTEAFF,TGTGCCAGCAGTTATTCCAGGGGTTCGGACACTGAAGCTTTCTTT
TRBV27,TRBJ1-2,-,TRBD1,CASRDAGQGTVYTF,TGTGCCAGCAGGGACGCGGGACAGGGCACAGTCTACACCTTC
TRBV11-3,TRBJ1-5,-,TRBD1,CASSLGDSYSNQPQHF,TGTGCCAGCAGCTTAGGGGACAGCTATAGCAATCAGCCCCAGCATTTT
TRBV30,TRBJ2-1,few,TRBD1,CAWSEGQGTYNEQFF,TGTGCCTGGAGTGAGGGACAGGGCACCTACAATGAGCAGTTCTTC
TRBV28,TRBJ1-5,-,-,CASSPDSRYSNQPRHF,TGTGCCAGCAGCCCGGACAGCAGATATAGCAATCAGCCCCGGCATTTT
TRBV5-1,TRBJ2-3,-,-,CASSLDGGHQDTQYF,TGCGCCAGCAGCTTGGACGGGGGGCATCAGGATACGCAGTATTTT
TRBV10-3,TRBJ1-5,once,-,CAISESGTKDQPQHF,TGTGCCATCAGTGAGTCGGGGACAAAGGATCAGCCCCAGCATTTT
TRBV27,TRBJ1-6,-,TRBD1,CASSTGGPGVRPPLHF,TGTGCCAGCAGCACAGGGGGCCCGGGGGTCAGGCCACCCCTCCACTTT
TRBV30,TRBJ2-7,-,-,CAWSGLAAEQYF,TGTGCCTGGAGCGGATTAGCGGCCGAGCAGTACTTC
TRBV12-5,TRBJ2-1,once,-,CASGLPYGRGFYNEQFF,TGTGCTAGTGGTTTGCCCTACGGGAGAGGTTTTTACAATGAGCAGTTCTTC
TRBV5-1,TRBJ2-7,-,TRBD1,CASTAGTGVWEQYF,TGCGCCAGTACGGCCGGGACAGGGGTGTGGGAGCAGTACTTC
TRBV11-2,TRBJ2-1,-,TRBD2,CASSVFPGTSPYNEQFF,TGTGCCAGCAGCGTATTCCCCGGGACTAGCCCCTACAATGAGCAGTTCTTC
TRBV7-2,TRBJ1-6,-,-,CASSLAGDSPLHF,TGTGCCAGCAGCTTAGCAGGGGATTCACCCCTCCACTTT
TRBV4-1,TRBJ2-1,-,-,CASSQDRVRSGEQFF,TGCGCCAGCAGCCAAGATCGCGTTCGGTCCGGTGAGCAGTTCTTC
TRBV4-3,TRBJ2-1,-,TRBD1,CASSQPPGQACPYNEQFF,TGCGCCAGCAGCCAACCACCGGGACAGGCGTGCCCCTACAATGAGCAGTTCTTC
TRBV6-6,TRBJ1-2,-,TRBD1,CASSSPRQGLIYGYTF,TGTGCCAGCAGTTCCCCGCGACAGGGGTTGATCTATGGCTACACCTTC
TRBV7-9,TRBJ2-5,few,TRBD2,CSSSPGATSLEETQYF,TGTTCCAGCAGCCCGGGAGCGACTAGCCTAGAAGAGACCCAGTACTTC
TRBV11-2,TRBJ2-7,once,TRBD1,CASSLIWGQGAEQYF,TGTGCCAGCAGCTTAATTTGGGGACAGGGGGCCGAGCAGTACTTC
TRBV7-9,TRBJ2-3,-,TRBD2,CASSSLAQTHGTQYF,TGTGCCAGCAGCTCACTAGCGCAAACTCACGGTACGCAGTATTTT
TRBV19,TRBJ2-2,few,TRBD2,CASTASGNTGELFF,TGTGCCAGTACAGCTAGCGGGAACACCGGGGAGCTGTTTTTT
TRBV20-1,TRBJ1-3,-,-,CSARSGNTIYF,TGCAGTGCTAGGTCGGGAAACACCATATATTTT
TRBV5-5,TRBJ1-6,-,TRBD1,CASSDLDRGWNSPLHF,TGTGCCAGCAGCGACCTGGACAGGGGGTGGAATTCACCCCTCCACTTT